The 4 T cell receptor beta chains below all came from one sample that was sequenced in a study of early T cells in non-severe SARS-CoV-2 infection. Via MiXCR, TCRdb re-called the 5' RACE reads, giving one row per CDR3 protein. Of about 83,000 distinct CDR3 sequences in the sample, 9% to 15% were seen once. Input material: whole blood. The receptors here all came from an adult who was a healthcare worker with PCR-confirmed SARS-CoV-2 infection or an uninfected control (not recorded which).

There are many counts of this clonotype. The rearrangement joins TRBV4-2 to TRBJ2-7; the D is unclear. Germline CDR1 is LGHNA and CDR2 is YNFKEQ. The CDR3 loop spans 15 amino acids. V lost 4 bases and J 0 bases, leaving 13 bases between the germline ends. CDR3 in DNA: TGTGCCAGCAGCCCCGCTCGAACCTACTCCTACGAGCAGTACTTC. Translated: CASSPARTYSYEQYF.

This clonotype occurred many times. The rearrangement uses TRBV6-5 and TRBJ2-5; 10 positions agree with TRBD1. Germline V lookup: CDR1 MNHEY, CDR2 SVGAGI. The CDR3 is 13 amino acids. With 9 bases clipped from V and 6 bases from J, the junction kept 7 bases outside the gene matches. This CDR3 reads CASRQGAEQTQYF. CDR3 DNA sequence: TGTGCCAGTAGACAGGGGGCCGAACAGACCCAGTACTTC.

This clonotype was recorded a few times. The chain couples TRBV19 to TRBJ2-7, with 10 nucleotides matching TRBD2. Germline assignment: CDR1 LNHDA and CDR2 SQIVND (reference sequence). V gave up 5 bases and J gave up 3 bases; unmatched junction bases: 4. CDR3 length: 14 amino acids. CDR3 in amino acids: CASSVASGSYEQYF. CDR3 DNA: TGTGCCAGTAGTGTGGCTAGCGGGAGCTACGAGCAGTACTTC.

In this sample, this clonotype turned up many times. For the CDR3, the DNA is TGCAGCGTTGAGCTAGCGGGAGATTTGGGGGAGCAGTACTTC. Translating gives CSVELAGDLGEQYF. This chain connects TRBV29-1 to TRBJ2-7, with 10 positions matching TRBD2. The CDR3 sequence is 14 residues long. V lost 3 bases, J lost 7 bases, and 9 bases stayed unmatched. CDR1 is SQVTM, CDR2 ANQGSEA, per germline.